This T cell receptor (beta chain) was captured in a study of Tregs in tolerant kidney transplant recipients. Study details: The nonmyeloablative bone marrow transplants came from related graft donors, with transient mixed chimerism.

Profiled with immunoSEQ multiplex PCR; TCRdb holds only in-frame clones, not every one. Of approximately 99,000 clones in the sample, 90% are singletons; the top ten hold about 0.35%. The CDR3 runs to 14 residues. Germline trimming cut 8 bases from V and 7 bases from J; bases unmatched to any gene: 12. Germline V lookup: CDR1 KGHSH, CDR2 LQKENI. This receptor was identified in a human donor who received a combined kidney and bone marrow transplant. This chain connects TRBV18 to TRBJ2-7; the match to TRBD1 covers 9 bases. The specimen was CD4+ T cells from blood, collected before the transplant. CDR3 sequence reads: CASGGTGNRREQYF. CDR3 coding DNA: TGTGCCAGCGGGGGGACAGGGAACAGGCGAGAGCAGTACTTC.